The following is a T cell receptor (beta chain) sequence with its context. The antigen is unknown. This sample is part of a study of Ad26.COV2.S vaccination and SARS-CoV-2 variants. V lost 5 bases to trimming and J lost 3 bases, with 23 bases between them. Germline V CDR1 and CDR2: KGHSH, LQKENI. The CDR3 covers 17 residues. Data came from immunoSEQ multiplex PCR; TCRdb stores just in-frame clones and leaves some out. The sample has hundreds of thousands of clones; more than 75% are singletons. Treatment indicated: around 19 received Ad26.COV2.S at low or high dose, single or two shots; about 5 received placebo; per-sample allocation not given. Samples came from day 63 after the first vaccine or placebo injection. The vaccine antigen was prefusion-stabilized Wuhan SARS-CoV-2 spike. Points from the study as a whole: Higher spike-specific TCR breadth was found in vaccine recipients than in placebo recipients. Vaccine and placebo recipients had comparable breadth of non-spike TCRs.

The sequence came from a person between 18 and 65 years old who received the Ad26.COV2.S COVID-19 vaccine or a placebo. The chain is built from TRBV18 and TRBJ2-7; a possible D gene is TRBD2 (5 bases). Material: peripheral blood, obtained in a trial of Ad26.COV2.S vaccine versus placebo. The CDR3 reads CASSSSGNPYRLYEQYF. CDR3 nucleotides: TGTGCCAGCTCATCGTCCGGGAACCCGTACCGCCTCTACGAGCAGTACTTC.